This T cell receptor (beta chain) was recovered during a study of blood T cell repertoires in COVID-19. Study-wide context: Samples representing acute and convalescent COVID-19 were sourced from the United States, Italy and Spain. T cells, B-cell-depleted T cells, or PBMCs provided the cDNA or gDNA that served as material.

In the source study's methods: Estimation of nucleated cell counts was performed using reference gene primer amplification. Profiling relied on immunoSEQ multiplex PCR, and the TCRdb table lists in-frame clones only, not all of them. V and J calls plus clone size are reproduced from that table; the DNA served to infer D and trimming. The top ten clones hold approximately 5.2% of a sample with about 130,000 clones, 75% to 85% of them seen once. Germline V CDR1 and CDR2: LGHDT, YNNKEL (reference sequence). The CDR3 length is 15 residues. The V end lost 4 bases, the J end lost 0 bases, and 9 bases lay between the germline ends.

The sequence came from a woman aged 70 to 79 with COVID-19, enrolled during active disease. Input material: peripheral blood. The chain uses TRBV3-1 (or the pseudogene TRBV3-2) and TRBJ1-4; D is undetermined. DNA of the CDR3: TGTGCCAGCAGCCGAGGGATTCCAACTAATGAAAAACTGTTTTTT. As protein: CASSRGIPTNEKLFF.